This T cell receptor beta chain was identified in a study of high-grade serous ovarian cancer treatment subgroups (dated by TCRdb to the early 2020s). For the wider study: On average, each sample produced around 14,000 sequencing reads and approximately 8,100 unique TCR beta rearrangements. The study profiled TCR beta repertoires in high-grade serous ovarian cancer patients grouped by complete gross resection or neoadjuvant chemotherapy response under a laparoscopic triage algorithm. The cohort comprised 30 patients: roughly 10 with no residual disease after primary surgery (R0), roughly 10 excellent NACT responders, and roughly 10 poor NACT responders. Each patient contributed one primary tumor and two metastatic tumor samples, giving around 88 samples in total. Here is what the overall study found, with its caveats: The TCR repertoire analyses centered on CDR3, and CDR1 and CDR2 were not analyzed. TCR clonal relatedness showed a positive correlation with neoantigen level and a trend toward positive correlation with copy number variation and mutation load from whole-genome sequencing. Bulk tumor TCR sequencing lacked spatial information, limiting insight into HGSC tumor complexity and diversity. Repertoire similarity between tumors from the same patient ranged from about 0.095 to 0.85, while tumors from different patients showed almost no similarity.

The 80 to 90 tumor samples underwent high-throughput TCR profiling using ImmunoSEQ. Concerning the study's data processing: The repertoire diversity metrics included richness (unique productive sequences), clonality, evenness and relatedness, and the Bhattacharyya coefficient was used to measure similarity between samples. In a sensitivity analysis, TCRs with fewer than two reads were excluded, and consistent conclusions were obtained. Held by TCRdb, this immuneACCESS table contains in-frame sequences only and omits some clones. Under half of the omission traces to an unresolved V gene where checked; the cause of the rest is unknown. V, J and clone size reflect that table, while D and trimming were determined from the DNA. This sample is represented by about 1,700 clones; about 77% of them were singletons. The ten largest make up roughly 5% of the sample. To note about this clone: There is no known antigen for this receptor. It has no much larger one-base neighbor in the sample; base qualities were not kept.

Collection of tumor samples took place before definitive surgery or chemotherapy. Genomic DNA was extracted by the MD Anderson Biospecimen Extraction Resource, and TCR sequencing was done by the MD Anderson Cancer Genomics Laboratory. Trimming costs V 10 bases and J 3 bases, and their ends lie 19 bases apart. Measured from the cysteine to the phenylalanine, the CDR3 is 16 residues long. This entry keeps only the CDR3 DNA: 48 bases, framed from base 1. From the germline V gene (reference sequence), CDR1 is SEHNR and CDR2 is FQNEAQ. The source is a human donor with high-grade serous ovarian cancer. The specimen sequenced was tumor tissue. The chain is made from TRBV7-9 and TRBJ2-6; the D gene is perhaps TRBD1 or TRBD2, as each covers 6 bases. The CDR3 in this case is CAILGGLARGANVLTF. At the DNA level, the sequence is TGTGCCATCCTAGGGGGGTTGGCTCGTGGGGCCAACGTCCTGACTTTC.